Below are 10 T cell receptor beta chains sequenced from a single sample in a study of shared clonotypes between healthy human individuals. Repertoires were generated with immunoSEQ multiplex PCR, while TCRdb's copy carries only in-frame clones and drops some. The data show about 960,000 clones, with about three quarters seen just once and about 1.5% held by the top ten. The sequenced material came from memory CD4+ T cells sorted from blood. Specified subset: CD45RA-negative fraction. The receptors come from a man younger than 35 in good health.

V gene TRBV6-5 combines with J gene TRBJ2-6, with 7 bases fitting TRBD1. After removal of 0 bases from V and 4 bases from J, the junction contained 3 bases not matched to a gene. Germline V CDR1 and CDR2: MNHEY, SVGAGI. There are 16 residues in the CDR3. As DNA, the CDR3 is TGTGCCAGCAGTTACTCGAGGGGGCCGGGGGCCAACGTCCTGACTTTC. This sequence encodes CASSYSRGPGANVLTF.

This chain uses TRBV2 with TRBJ1-6; no firm D call. Germline values: CDR1 SNHLY, CDR2 FYNNEI. Trimming shortened V by 6 bases and J by 14 bases, and 8 bases separated the two germline ends. The CDR3 has 10 amino acids. For the CDR3, the DNA is TGTGCCAGCAGCCGGGTGACCCTCCACTTT. Translated: CASSRVTLHF. The full variable domain, completed using reference TRBV2 and TRBJ1-6, is EPEVTQTPSHQVTQMGQEVILRCVPISNHLYFYWYRQILGQKVEFLVSFYNNEISEKSEIFDDQFSVERPDGSNFTLKIRSTKLEDSAMYFCASSRVTLHFGNGTRLTVT.

In the case of this clone: At one end the junction does not follow the germline gene, possibly because of a read error. Other DNA sequences within the sample encode an identical CDR3. V usage is TRBV6-5 and J usage is TRBJ1-6; 9 bases agree with TRBD1. The CDR3 sequence is 15 residues long. From germline, CDR1 is MNHEY and CDR2 SVGAGI. The CDR3 loop is CASSPYGQGNSPLHF. The DNA for the CDR3 is TGTGCCAGCAGTCCCTATGGACAGGGGAATTCGCCCCTCCACTTT.

In regard to this clone: The sample has other DNA sequences that encode this CDR3 too. V is TRBV6-6 and J is TRBJ2-7, with 8 bases aligning to TRBD1. Losses at the gene ends were 3 bases for V and 4 bases for J; bases not matched to a gene: 5. Germline V gene data show CDR1 as MNHNY and CDR2 as SVGAGI (reference sequence). CDR3 length: 14 residues. The CDR3 nucleotides read TGTGCCAGCAGTTATGGGCAGGGGGCTTACGAGCAGTACTTC. Its protein is CASSYGQGAYEQYF.

The chain links TRBV25-1 to TRBJ1-6; possible D gene TRBD1, 5 bases. The CDR3 has 15 residues. Per the germline V gene, CDR1 is MGHDK and CDR2 is SYGVNS. V dropped 5 bases and J dropped 6 bases, with 14 bases sitting between them. Here the CDR3 DNA reads TGTGCCAGCAGTAGTGTTCGGGGCGGTAATTCACCCCTCCACTTT. Translation: CASSSVRGGNSPLHF.

Notes on this clone: This sample also contains other DNA sequences that code for the same CDR3. V usage is TRBV11-2 and J usage is TRBJ2-2; TRBD2 agrees at 9 bases. Germline values: CDR1 SGHAT, CDR2 FQNNGV. J was trimmed by 5 bases and V by 1 base; bases with no gene match: 2. This CDR3 has 15 amino acids. CDR3 sequence reads: CASSLGLAGTGELFF. CDR3 nucleotides: TGTGCCAGCAGCTTAGGGCTAGCGGGGACCGGGGAGCTGTTTTTT.

The rearrangement joins TRBV6-1 to TRBJ1-2; the D gene is possibly TRBD1 (5 bases). V was cut by 1 base and J by 11 bases, with 14 bases left in between. The CDR3 covers 13 residues. The germline gives CDR1 MNHNS, CDR2 SASEGT. The CDR3: CASSEGQGVRYTF. DNA for the CDR3: TGTGCCAGCAGTGAAGGGCAGGGAGTTCGGTACACCTTC.

This clone appeared a few times. This chain joins TRBV4-3 and TRBJ2-2; D gene ambiguous. The CDR3 contains 15 residues. Germline CDR1 LGHNA, CDR2 YSLEER. Trimming removed 0 bases from V and 10 bases from J, with 15 bases in between. CDR3 nucleotide sequence: TGCGCCAGCAGCCAAGATTTAACCCCTAGGTCGGAGCTGTTTTTT. This gives the protein CASSQDLTPRSELFF.

This chain links TRBV29-1 with TRBJ1-1; 10 nucleotides align to TRBD1. The CDR3 extends over 19 amino acids. Germline V CDR1 and CDR2: SQVTM, ANQGSEA. Trimming at V came to 3 bases and at J to 2 bases, leaving 18 bases not matched to a gene. CDR3 bases: TGCAGCGTTGAGGGGTTACCAACCGGGACAGGGGATCCAAACACTGAAGCTTTCTTT. Translation gives CSVEGLPTGTGDPNTEAFF.

Of note for this clone: Being one base from a much bigger clone, this may be a read error. V and J are TRBV7-2 and TRBJ2-5; TRBD2 agrees at 7 bases. The CDR3 spans 13 residues. Germline CDR1 and CDR2: SGHTA and FQGNSA. V lost 4 bases to trimming and J lost 5 bases; unmatched junction nucleotides: 4. Written as DNA, the CDR3 is TGTGCCAGCAGCTCCCAGGGAGGGGAGACCCAGTACTTC. Protein product: CASSSQGGETQYF.